This TCR beta chain is from a study of shared clonotypes between healthy human individuals. Overall study context: The people who gave samples were a couple of women and a few men aged 18 to 49. Notes on the study in general: Relative to memory subsets, naive subsets generally showed larger estimated richness.

The CDR3 runs to 13 residues. V gave up 7 bases and J gave up 8 bases, with 18 bases separating them. The germline gives CDR1 SGHDT, CDR2 YYEEEE. The authors distributed each subset's genomic DNA evenly over several immunoSEQ plates. Clones were read by immunoSEQ multiplex PCR, and TCRdb kept only the in-frame ones, dropping some. Of approximately 2,200,000 clones in the sample, about 92% were seen once. Terminally differentiated effector memory CD45RA+ cells were excluded by CCR7 positive selection of CD45RO-negative cells. About this clone itself: Its antigen is not known.

The chain is built from TRBV5-6 and TRBJ1-2; D is unresolved. This receptor was identified in a young man in good health. Some clones in this sample may be carry-over from other donors' samples. Source material: naive CD8+ T cells from PBMCs. DNA of the CDR3: TGTGCCAGCTACCCGGTGGCCGGAGGGGGCTACACCTTC. It yields the protein CASYPVAGGGYTF.